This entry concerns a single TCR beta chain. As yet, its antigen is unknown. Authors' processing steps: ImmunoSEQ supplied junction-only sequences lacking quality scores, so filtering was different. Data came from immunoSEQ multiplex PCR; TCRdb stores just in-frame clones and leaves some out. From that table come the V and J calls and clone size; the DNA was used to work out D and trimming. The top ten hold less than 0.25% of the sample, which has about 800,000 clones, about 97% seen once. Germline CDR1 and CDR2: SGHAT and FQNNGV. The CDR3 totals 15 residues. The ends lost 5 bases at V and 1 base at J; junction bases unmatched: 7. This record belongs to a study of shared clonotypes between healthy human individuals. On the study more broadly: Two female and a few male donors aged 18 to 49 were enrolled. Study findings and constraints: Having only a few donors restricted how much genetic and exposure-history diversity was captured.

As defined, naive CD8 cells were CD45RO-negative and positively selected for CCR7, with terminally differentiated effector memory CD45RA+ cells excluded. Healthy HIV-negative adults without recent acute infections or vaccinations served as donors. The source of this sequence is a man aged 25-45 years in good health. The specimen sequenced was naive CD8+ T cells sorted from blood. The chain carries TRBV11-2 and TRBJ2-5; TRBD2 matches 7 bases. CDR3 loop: CASSPGGNGQETQYF. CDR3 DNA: TGTGCCAGCAGCCCGGGAGGCAACGGCCAAGAGACCCAGTACTTC.